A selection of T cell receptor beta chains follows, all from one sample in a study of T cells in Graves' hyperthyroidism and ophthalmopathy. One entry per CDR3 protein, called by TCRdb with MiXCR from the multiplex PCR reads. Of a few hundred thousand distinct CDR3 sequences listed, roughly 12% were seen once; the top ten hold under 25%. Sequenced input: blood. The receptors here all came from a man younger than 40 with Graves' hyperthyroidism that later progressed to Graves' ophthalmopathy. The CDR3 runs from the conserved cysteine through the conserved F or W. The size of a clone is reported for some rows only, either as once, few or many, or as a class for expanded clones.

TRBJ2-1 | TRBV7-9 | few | CASSLVGDYNEQFF
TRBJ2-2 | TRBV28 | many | CASSHLGSGQMGDGELFF
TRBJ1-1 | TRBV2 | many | CASSEWVDMNTEAFF
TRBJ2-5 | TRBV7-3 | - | CASSTTGAETQYF
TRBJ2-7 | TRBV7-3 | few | CASSLSPNTEQYF
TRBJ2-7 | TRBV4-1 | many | CASSQGTGGKGFYEQYF
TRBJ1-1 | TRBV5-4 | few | CASSRVENTEAFF
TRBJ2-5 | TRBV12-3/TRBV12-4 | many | CASYRGQETQYF
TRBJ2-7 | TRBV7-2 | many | CASSSELRMYEQYF
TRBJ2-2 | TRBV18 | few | CASSPPGQGYTGELFF
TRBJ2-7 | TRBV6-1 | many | CASNIGFSYEQYF
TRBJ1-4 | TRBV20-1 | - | CSARDTGTGVEKLFF
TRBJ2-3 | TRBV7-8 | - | CASSLVSGRYTDTQYF
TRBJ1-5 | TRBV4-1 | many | CASRQRAGNNQPQHF
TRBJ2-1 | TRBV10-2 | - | CASQGQGGYEQFF
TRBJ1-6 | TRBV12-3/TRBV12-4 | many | CASSKSSYNSPLHF
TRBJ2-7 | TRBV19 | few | CASSAPGSSLEQYF
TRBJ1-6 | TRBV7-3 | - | CASSRTGTGFEPLHF
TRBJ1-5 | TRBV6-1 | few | CASGERRTLQHF
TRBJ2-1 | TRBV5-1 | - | CASNRDSGIKQFF
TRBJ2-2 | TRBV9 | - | CASSVAGWDTGELFF
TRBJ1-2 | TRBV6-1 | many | CASSETINYGYTF
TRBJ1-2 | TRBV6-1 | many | CASSDTGQFLYGYTF
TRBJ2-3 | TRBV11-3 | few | CASSGGIAGFASTDTQYF
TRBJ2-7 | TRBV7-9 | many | CASSQRGGRGLHEQYF
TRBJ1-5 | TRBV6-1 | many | CASSQDRTNQPQHF
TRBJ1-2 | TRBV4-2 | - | CASSQEDTSPYGYTF
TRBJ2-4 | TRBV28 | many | CATQRTDLAKNIQYF
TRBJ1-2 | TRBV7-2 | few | CASSLTTGRGYTF
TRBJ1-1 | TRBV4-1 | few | CASSPLGRAMNTEAFF
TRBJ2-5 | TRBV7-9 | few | CAGSLGLAGAETQYF